The 23 T cell receptor beta chains in this list originate from one sample, sequenced in a study of cytomegalovirus exposure and HLA in healthy donors. PCR primers comprised 60 Vbeta and 13 Jbeta primers. Repertoires were generated with immunoSEQ multiplex PCR, while TCRdb's copy carries only in-frame clones and drops some. Of around 100,000 clones in the sample, about 66% were seen once. The sample was PBMCs. The origin of the receptors is a man aged 25 to 45 in good health and CMV-seronegative.

This chain uses TRBV7-7 with TRBJ2-1; 10 bases agree with TRBD1. The CDR3 has 15 amino acids. CDR1 and CDR2 from the germline V gene are SSHAT and FNYEAQ (reference sequence). With 5 bases clipped from V and 8 bases from J, the junction kept 9 bases outside the gene matches. CDR3 DNA sequence: TGTGCCAGCAGCCTTGGGGACAGGGGTCTCGATGAGCAGTTCTTC. It translates to CASSLGDRGLDEQFF.

The V gene is TRBV6-4, the J gene TRBJ2-1, with 11 bases matching TRBD2. CDR3 size: 16 residues. The germline gives CDR1 MRHNA, CDR2 SNTAGT. With V trimmed by 0 bases and J by 6 bases, 4 bases remained unmatched. The CDR3 DNA sequence: TGTGCCAGCAGTGACTCGCCCACTAGCGGGGGCAATGAGCAGTTCTTC. It codes for CASSDSPTSGGNEQFF.

The chain has TRBV14 and TRBJ1-1; TRBD1 might be the D (5 bases). The CDR3 has 16 amino acids. V was cut by 0 bases and J by 13 bases, with 24 bases left in between. Per the germline V gene, CDR1 is SGHDN and CDR2 is FVKESK. CDR3 DNA sequence: TGTGCCAGCAGCCAAGATCTAGGGGCAGCCGAGCGAAGTTTTTTCTTT. This translates into CASSQDLGAAERSFFF.

The chain employs TRBV30 and TRBJ1-5, with D perhaps TRBD1 (6 bases). Trimming stripped 1 base from V and 11 bases from J, with 18 bases between. Germline V CDR1 and CDR2: GTSNPN, SVGIG (reference sequence). The CDR3 covers 14 residues. DNA of the CDR3: TGTGCCTGGAGTGCCCAGGGAAGGGGGATGTCCCAGCATTTT. It codes for CAWSAQGRGMSQHF.

The chain couples TRBV4-1 to TRBJ1-2; a possible D gene is TRBD1 (5 bases). The germline gives CDR1 MGHRA, CDR2 YSYEKL. The CDR3 totals 15 residues. V was clipped by 0 bases and J by 8 bases, with 16 bases between them. CDR3 amino acids: CASSQESPGVQGYTF. CDR3 nucleotides: TGCGCCAGCAGCCAAGAAAGTCCGGGGGTCCAGGGCTACACCTTC.

This clone turned up a few times. The V and J genes are TRBV19 and TRBJ1-2; 8 nucleotides line up with TRBD1. The J segment lost 6 bases and the V segment lost 5 bases, leaving 5 bases of the junction unmatched. Germline CDR1 LNHDA, CDR2 SQIVND (reference sequence). This CDR3 contains 13 residues. The CDR3 DNA is TGTGCCAGTAGTCCACGGACAGGGAATGGCTACACCTTC. Encoded protein: CASSPRTGNGYTF.

This clone was observed a few times. The CDR3 here is CASSLGPSGGASTDTQYF. As DNA, the CDR3 is TGTGCCAGCAGCTTAGGGCCTAGCGGGGGGGCTAGCACAGATACGCAGTATTTT. The rearrangement uses TRBV7-9 and TRBJ2-3; 12 positions match TRBD2. From germline, CDR1 is SEHNR and CDR2 FQNEAQ (reference sequence). V gave up 1 base and J gave up 0 bases; unmatched junction bases: 5. This CDR3 region has 18 residues.

The chain recombines TRBV7-6 with TRBJ1-5; 9 bases agree with TRBD1. The V and J ends lost 3 bases and 6 bases, in that order; junction bases with no gene match: 3. The length of the CDR3 is 14 residues. From germline, CDR1 is SGHVS and CDR2 FNYEAQ. The CDR3 is CASSFGTGPQPQHF. The CDR3 DNA reads TGTGCCAGCAGCTTCGGGACAGGGCCTCAGCCCCAGCATTTT.

The chain employs TRBV27 and TRBJ2-3; D is perhaps TRBD2 (5 bases). The CDR3 contains 14 residues. The V end was cut by 7 bases, the J end by 0 bases, with 11 bases between. Germline V lookup: CDR1 MNHEY, CDR2 SMNVEV (reference sequence). This CDR3 reads CASKGGRSTDTQYF. The CDR3 bases are TGTGCCAGCAAGGGTGGGAGAAGCACAGATACGCAGTATTTT.

The chain combines TRBV5-4 with TRBJ1-4; 9 bases are a match to TRBD1. The V segment lost 2 bases and the J segment 2 bases; nucleotides outside the gene matches: 16. Germline V lookup: CDR1 SGHNT, CDR2 YYREEE (reference sequence). The CDR3 is 20 residues long. The CDR3 region is CASSFGQGPQTVGTNEKLFF. CDR3 sequence (DNA): TGTGCCAGCAGCTTCGGACAGGGGCCGCAGACCGTCGGCACTAATGAAAAACTGTTTTTT.

The chain couples TRBV6-1 to TRBJ1-6; D not certain. V was trimmed by 3 bases and J by 4 bases, leaving 13 bases between them. CDR1 and CDR2 (germline): MNHNS, SASEGT. The CDR3 consists of 16 residues. CDR3 sequence (DNA): TGTGCCAGCAGTGACGATCCTCGGGTTTATAATTCACCCCTCCACTTT. Translated, it gives CASSDDPRVYNSPLHF.

The chain employs TRBV5-1 and TRBJ1-2; D uncertain. The CDR3 is 13 amino acids. Trimming cost V 2 bases and J 5 bases, with 10 bases left between them. CDR1 SGHRS and CDR2 YFSETQ come from the germline V gene. In DNA, the CDR3 is TGCGCCAGCAGCTTCGAGGCGGCATATGGCTACACCTTC. Its translation: CASSFEAAYGYTF. Combining the CDR3 with reference TRBV5-1 and TRBJ1-2 gives the whole variable domain KAGVTQTPRYLIKTRGQQVTLSCSPISGHRSVSWYQQTPGQGLQFLFEYFSETQRNKGNFPGRFSGRQFSNSRSEMNVSTLELGDSALYLCASSFEAAYGYTFGSGTRLTVV.

J is TRBJ1-5 and V is TRBV6-1, with D hard to call. Per the germline V gene, CDR1 is MNHNS and CDR2 is SASEGT. V shed 4 bases and J shed 4 bases, with 14 bases lying between them. The CDR3 spans 15 residues. The CDR3 region has the DNA TGTGCCAGCAGTGCCCCCTCCGGGAATAATCAGCCCCAGCATTTT. This translates into CASSAPSGNNQPQHF.

V gene TRBV13 combines with J gene TRBJ1-2, with D possibly matching TRBD1 (5 bases). V lost 4 bases, J lost 5 bases, and 14 bases lay in between. The CDR3 runs to 14 residues. Looked up from germline, CDR1 is PRHDT and CDR2 is FYEKMQ (reference sequence). The CDR3 loop is CASSSSGGRYGYTF. In DNA form, the CDR3 reads TGTGCCAGCAGCTCCTCTGGGGGGAGGTATGGCTACACCTTC.

The V and J genes are TRBV7-6 and TRBJ1-5; 10 bases are a match to TRBD1. The CDR3 is 17 amino acids. The V gene end was trimmed by 2 bases and the J gene end by 7 bases; junction bases not matched to a gene: 11. Germline V lookup: CDR1 SGHVS, CDR2 FNYEAQ. The CDR3 bases are TGTGCCAGCAGCTTATGGGACAGGGGAGAAAAGGTACAGCCCCAGCATTTT. Translated, it gives CASSLWDRGEKVQPQHF.

This chain joins TRBV5-4 and TRBJ1-1; D is perhaps TRBD1 (5 bases). The CDR3 has 14 residues. In germline, CDR1 is SGHNT, CDR2 YYREEE (reference sequence). Trimming removed 2 bases at V and 1 base at J, with 9 bases between. The CDR3 is CASSFGQRNTEAFF. The CDR3 DNA follows: TGTGCCAGCAGCTTCGGACAAAGGAACACTGAAGCTTTCTTT.

The chain links TRBV18 to TRBJ1-2, with 7 bases fitting TRBD1. Germline V gives CDR1 KGHSH, CDR2 LQKENI. J gave up 5 bases and V 3 bases, and 6 bases lay outside the gene matches. The CDR3 is 14 amino acids. The CDR3 here is CASSPGQDYYGYTF. The CDR3 DNA reads TGTGCCAGCTCACCCGGACAGGACTATTATGGCTACACCTTC.

The V gene is TRBV27, the J gene TRBJ2-1, with D possibly TRBD1 on 6 matching bases. Deletions cut 5 bases from V and 9 bases from J, with 17 bases between. CDR1 MNHEY and CDR2 SMNVEV come from the germline V gene (reference sequence). This CDR3 has 14 residues. The CDR3 bases are TGTGCCAGCAGTCGGACAGCATCTTTTAGTGAGCAGTTCTTC. This encodes CASSRTASFSEQFF.

The chain joins TRBV5-1 to TRBJ2-5; no reliable D call. CDR1 and CDR2 (germline): SGHRS, YFSETQ. This CDR3 region has 14 residues. V was pared by 2 bases and J by 1 base, with 9 bases between. In nucleotides, the CDR3 is TGCGCCAGCAGCTTTTCAGAAATCCAAGAGACCCAGTACTTC. Translated, it gives CASSFSEIQETQYF.

The rearrangement uses TRBV10-2 and TRBJ2-2; 10 bases are shared with TRBD2. Losses at the gene ends were 3 bases for V and 2 bases for J; bases not matched to a gene: 6. CDR3 length: 17 amino acids. Germline V CDR1 and CDR2: WSHSY, SAAADI. The CDR3 coding sequence is TGCGCCAGCAGTGAAATCCTAGCGGGAGTTAACACCGGGGAGCTGTTTTTT. Amino acids: CASSEILAGVNTGELFF.

The chain joins TRBV15 to TRBJ2-7, with a possible D match to TRBD1 (5 bases). V dropped 0 bases and J dropped 5 bases, with 23 bases sitting between them. The CDR3 spans 18 residues. Germline V gene data show CDR1 as LNHNV and CDR2 as YYDKDF (reference sequence). In DNA, the CDR3 is TGTGCCACCAGCAGAGACGCCCTTTGGGGTCAGGGTAACCACGAGCAGTACTTC. Protein product: CATSRDALWGQGNHEQYF.

The table lists this clone with a count of one. The chain has TRBV4-2 and TRBJ2-2; D is unresolved. The CDR3 spans 16 residues. V shed 4 bases and J shed 2 bases, with 14 bases lying between them. The germline V gene encodes CDR1 LGHNA and CDR2 YNFKEQ. The CDR3 nucleotides read TGTGCCAGCAGCCTCCTAGACCTGTCCAACACCGGGGAGCTGTTTTTT. Translation gives CASSLLDLSNTGELFF.

This sequence joins TRBV4-3 and TRBJ1-2, with 7 bases matching TRBD1. The trim removed 1 base at V and 7 bases at J, leaving 12 bases unmatched. Per germline, CDR1 LGHNA and CDR2 YSLEER. The CDR3 covers 16 residues. CDR3 region: CASSQGLHWTGPGYTF. The CDR3 nucleotides read TGCGCCAGCAGCCAAGGGCTGCATTGGACAGGTCCTGGCTACACCTTC.